Reported below is one T cell receptor beta chain. The CDR3 contains 17 residues. With V trimmed by 0 bases and J by 4 bases, 4 bases remained unmatched. Per the germline V gene, CDR1 is LGHNA and CDR2 is YSLEER. Authors' methods: Researchers report that nucleated cell counts were estimated from reference gene primer amplification. Sequencing used immunoSEQ multiplex PCR; TCRdb keeps in-frame clones, though not all of them. The V and J calls and clone size were taken over from that table, and D and trimming were inferred from the DNA. Among hundreds of thousands of clones listed, 80% to 90% were seen once. These data come from a study of blood T cell repertoires in COVID-19. Study background: The United States, Italy and Spain were the sources of the acute and convalescent COVID-19 samples. Nucleic acid was either cDNA or gDNA, and it came from T cells, B-cell-depleted T cells, or PBMCs.

The rearrangement uses TRBV4-3 and TRBJ2-1; 12 nucleotides line up with TRBD2. Source material: peripheral blood. This receptor was taken from a man older than 75 with acute or convalescent COVID-19. The CDR3 region has the DNA TGCGCCAGCAGCCAAGATAGGACTAGCGGGGTTTACAATGAGCAGTTCTTC. The encoded protein is CASSQDRTSGVYNEQFF.